Below are 29 T cell receptor beta chains sequenced from a single sample in a study of shared clonotypes between healthy human individuals (TCRdb year 2020). The method was the immunoSEQ multiplex PCR assay. TCRdb mirrors the immuneACCESS table, restricted to in-frame sequences. Some clones are absent from its copies; in checked studies, under half trace to an unresolved V gene, and the reason for the others is unknown. This sample holds 550,000 to 700,000 clones; 73% were observed only once. The top ten constitute roughly 1.9% of the sample. The specimen sequenced was memory CD4+ T cells sorted from blood. This sample's cell subset or site label indicates: CD45RA-negative fraction. These receptors all come from a woman between 25 and 40 years old in good health.

J is TRBJ2-1 and V is TRBV5-1; D gene ambiguous. The CDR3 extends over 15 amino acids. With 0 bases removed from V and 6 bases from J, the gap between germline ends came to 13 bases. The germline CDR1 and CDR2 sequences are SGHRS and YFSETQ. The CDR3 is CASSLDPDRSNEQFF. In DNA, the CDR3 is TGCGCCAGCAGCTTGGACCCGGACCGATCCAATGAGCAGTTCTTC.

The V gene is TRBV6-4, the J gene TRBJ2-7; 8 positions match TRBD1. The germline V gene has CDR1 MRHNA and CDR2 SNTAGT. V shed 2 bases, J shed 4 bases, and the junction held 10 bases outside the gene matches. This CDR3 spans 16 amino acids. CDR3 coding DNA: TGTGCCAGCAGTGACAGGCCTAGGACAGGGAGGTACGAGCAGTACTTC. This sequence encodes CASSDRPRTGRYEQYF.

CDR3 nucleotide sequence: TGCGCCAGCAGCTTGGGAGGGGGCGATGGCTACACCTTC. Translated: CASSLGGGDGYTF. This rearrangement joins TRBV5-1 to TRBJ1-2, with TRBD1 identical over 7 bases. In germline, CDR1 is SGHRS, CDR2 YFSETQ. CDR3 length equals 13 residues. V gave up 0 bases and J gave up 6 bases; unmatched junction bases: 2.

V usage is TRBV11-2 and J usage is TRBJ2-5; a weak D match, TRBD2 (5 bases). This CDR3 is built from 15 residues. V lost 1 base and J lost 2, with 11 bases in between. Germline V lookup: CDR1 SGHAT, CDR2 FQNNGV. The CDR3 nucleotides are TGTGCCAGCAGCTTAGGGGCCCGGGGACAAGAGACCCAGTACTTC. Protein: CASSLGARGQETQYF.

The chain uses TRBV11-1 and TRBJ1-4; tentatively, D is TRBD1 (6 bases). Germline CDR1 and CDR2: SGHAT and FQDESV (reference sequence). This CDR3 is built from 15 residues. Trimming left V 1 base short and J 5 bases short, with 11 bases between. The CDR3 here is CASSLVGASNEKLFF. In nucleotides, the CDR3 is TGTGCCAGCAGCTTAGTGGGGGCGTCGAATGAAAAACTGTTTTTT.

As to this clone: At one end the junction does not follow the germline gene, possibly because of a read error. The chain recombines TRBV6-5 with TRBJ2-4; tentative D call: TRBD1 (5 bases). Germline lookup yields CDR1 MNHEY and CDR2 SVGAGI. The CDR3 consists of 13 residues. The CDR3 DNA reads as TGTGCCAACAGTTCAGGGGCCAAAAACATTCAGTACTTC. As protein: CANSSGAKNIQYF.

V usage is TRBV28 and J usage is TRBJ2-2, with 8 positions matching TRBD2. This CDR3 has 16 residues. Germline CDR1 and CDR2: MDHEN and SYDVKM. Trimming at V came to 2 bases and at J to 1 base, leaving 3 bases not matched to a gene. CDR3 DNA sequence: TGTGCCAGCAGTTTAGGGGCGGGAGGGAACACCGGGGAGCTGTTTTTT. Its protein product is CASSLGAGGNTGELFF.

This clone came up once. This chain joins TRBV29-1 and TRBJ2-5; a possible D gene is TRBD1 (6 bases). V lost 6 bases to trimming and J lost 3 bases, with 11 bases between them. Looked up from germline, CDR1 is SQVTM and CDR2 is ANQGSEA. CDR3 length equals 12 residues. The CDR3 sequence is CSVGTPEETQYF. Written as DNA, the CDR3 is TGCAGCGTGGGGACACCGGAAGAGACCCAGTACTTC. The full variable domain, with the rest looked up from reference TRBV29-1 and TRBJ2-5, is SAVISQKPSRDICQRGTSLTIQCQVDSQVTMMFWYRQQPGQSLTLIATANQGSEATYESGFVIDKFPISRPNLTFSTLTVSNMSPEDSSIYLCSVGTPEETQYFGPGTRLLVL.

This chain links TRBV5-1 with TRBJ2-1; no reliable D call. Per the germline V gene, CDR1 is SGHRS and CDR2 is YFSETQ. This CDR3 has 14 residues. The V end was cut by 5 bases, the J end by 0 bases, with 9 bases between. The CDR3 DNA follows: TGCGCCAGCAGACTACGGGTCTCCTACAATGAGCAGTTCTTC. It encodes CASRLRVSYNEQFF.

This clone has just a few counts. V usage is TRBV30 and J usage is TRBJ1-4; D is possibly TRBD1 (5 bases). CDR1 and CDR2 from the germline V gene are GTSNPN and SVGIG (reference sequence). V lost 4 bases and J 4 bases, leaving 10 bases between the germline ends. There are 13 residues in the CDR3. DNA of the CDR3: TGTGCCTGGACCAGACAGCTTAATGAAAAACTGTTTTTT. This encodes CAWTRQLNEKLFF.

In its sample, this clone was seen many times. The chain couples TRBV13 to TRBJ2-5, with TRBD2 identical over 13 bases. Looked up from germline, CDR1 is PRHDT and CDR2 is FYEKMQ (reference sequence). The CDR3 runs 15 residues. The V segment lost 5 bases and the J segment 7 bases; nucleotides outside the gene matches: 7. Here the CDR3 DNA reads TGTGCCAGCAGCCCTGGGACTAGCGGGGTTCGGACCCAGTACTTC. It codes for CASSPGTSGVRTQYF. Full variable domain (rest looked up from reference TRBV13 and TRBJ2-5): AAGVIQSPRHLIKEKRETATLKCYPIPRHDTVYWYQQGPGQDPQFLISFYEKMQSDKGSIPDRFSAQQFSDYHSELNMSSLELGDSALYFCASSPGTSGVRTQYFGPGTRLLVL.

Here the CDR3 DNA reads TGTGCCAGTAGTATGGGAGGGAACAATGAGCAGTTCTTC. It yields the protein CASSMGGNNEQFF. This chain links TRBV19 with TRBJ2-1, with TRBD2 matching 7 bases. The germline gives CDR1 LNHDA, CDR2 SQIVND (reference sequence). V was pared by 3 bases and J by 5 bases, with 1 base of the junction left unmatched. The CDR3 runs to 13 residues.

This rearrangement joins TRBV28 to TRBJ1-1; D unresolved. V was clipped by 5 bases and J by 6 bases, with 16 bases between them. The CDR3 is made up of 14 amino acids. The germline CDR1 and CDR2 sequences are MDHEN and SYDVKM. The CDR3 here is CASSPRDFWPEAFF. CDR3 sequence (DNA): TGTGCCAGCAGTCCGAGGGATTTTTGGCCTGAAGCTTTCTTT.

The chain carries TRBV2 and TRBJ2-1, with D possibly TRBD1 on 6 matching bases. Trimming shortened V by 6 bases and J by 1 base, and 13 bases separated the two germline ends. Germline lookup yields CDR1 SNHLY and CDR2 FYNNEI. This CDR3 has 15 amino acids. DNA for the CDR3: TGTGCCAGCAGACAGGGCCAACCTTCCTACAATGAGCAGTTCTTC. Protein product: CASRQGQPSYNEQFF.

The V and J genes are TRBV12-5 and TRBJ2-2; TRBD2 matches at 7 bases. CDR1 LGHNT and CDR2 FRNRAP come from the germline V gene. The ends lost 0 bases at V and 5 bases at J; junction bases unmatched: 6. The CDR3 is 16 amino acids. This CDR3 reads CASGLVLAGETGELFF. CDR3 in DNA: TGTGCTAGTGGTTTGGTACTGGCGGGAGAGACCGGGGAGCTGTTTTTT.

The chain carries TRBV19 and TRBJ2-1; D is undetermined. Germline V gene data show CDR1 as LNHDA and CDR2 as SQIVND (reference sequence). The CDR3 consists of 15 residues. V was shortened by 6 bases and J by 4 bases, with 16 bases between the two germline ends. The CDR3 bases are TGTGCCAGTAGCCCCTGGGTCCGGTCTTACAATGAGCAGTTCTTC. Translating it yields CASSPWVRSYNEQFF.

This chain connects TRBV29-1 to TRBJ2-3; 7 bases fit TRBD2. The CDR3 has 13 residues. V trimming: 4 bases; J trimming: 6 bases; junction bases outside the gene matches: 7. CDR1 and CDR2 from the germline V gene are SQVTM and ANQGSEA. In nucleotides, the CDR3 is TGCAGCGTTGCTGACCCCGGGGGGGATACGCAGTATTTT. It specifies CSVADPGGDTQYF.

This clone came up many times. The V and J genes are TRBV7-3 and TRBJ1-2; D perhaps matches TRBD1 (6 bases). V was pared by 5 bases and J by 7 bases, with 14 bases between. Germline CDR1 is SGHTA and CDR2 is FQGTGA. This CDR3 is 13 amino acids long. The CDR3 is CASSTQRDTGYTF. DNA for the CDR3: TGTGCCAGCAGCACGCAACGGGACACTGGCTACACCTTC.

The chain links TRBV2 to TRBJ1-3, with D uncertain. The length of the CDR3 is 14 residues. Germline values: CDR1 SNHLY, CDR2 FYNNEI. Between the trimmed V and J ends, which lost 2 bases and 1 base, there was a span of 6 bases. CDR3 nucleotides: TGTGCCAGCAGTGAAATCTATTCTGGAAACACCATATATTTT. It is translated as CASSEIYSGNTIYF.

This rearrangement joins TRBV9 to TRBJ2-5; D is uncertain. CDR3 size: 13 residues. CDR1 is SGDLS and CDR2 is YYNGEE in the germline V gene. The ends were cut back, 4 bases at V and 4 bases at J, with 11 bases in the middle. Here the CDR3 DNA reads TGTGCCAGCAGCCCCTCGTGGGGAGAGACCCAGTACTTC. Its protein product is CASSPSWGETQYF. Combining the CDR3 with reference TRBV9 and TRBJ2-5 gives the whole variable domain DSGVTQTPKHLITATGQRVTLRCSPRSGDLSVYWYQQSLDQGLQFLIQYYNGEERAKGNILERFSAQQFPDLHSELNLSSLELGDSALYFCASSPSWGETQYFGPGTRLLVL.

The chain links TRBV4-1 to TRBJ1-3; no firm D call. With 1 base removed from V and 0 bases from J, the gap between germline ends came to 7 bases. CDR1 MGHRA and CDR2 YSYEKL come from the germline V gene. This CDR3 has 15 residues. The CDR3 spells CASSQGVSSGNTIYF. CDR3 coding DNA: TGCGCCAGCAGCCAAGGTGTAAGCTCTGGAAACACCATATATTTT.

V is TRBV13 and J is TRBJ2-5; TRBD2 might be the D (5 bases). V lost 6 bases and J 2 bases, leaving 16 bases between the germline ends. Germline lookup yields CDR1 PRHDT and CDR2 FYEKMQ (reference sequence). The CDR3 covers 15 residues. The CDR3 is CASSPSRGVQETQYF. The CDR3 nucleotides are TGTGCCAGCAGTCCGAGCCGGGGAGTGCAAGAGACCCAGTACTTC. Filled out from reference TRBV13 and TRBJ2-5, the complete variable domain reads AAGVIQSPRHLIKEKRETATLKCYPIPRHDTVYWYQQGPGQDPQFLISFYEKMQSDKGSIPDRFSAQQFSDYHSELNMSSLELGDSALYFCASSPSRGVQETQYFGPGTRLLVL.

This chain links TRBV19 with TRBJ2-5, with D perhaps being TRBD1 or TRBD2 (5 bases each). Germline V gives CDR1 LNHDA, CDR2 SQIVND (reference sequence). There are 14 residues in the CDR3. Trimming stripped 3 bases from V and 2 bases from J, with 10 bases between. The CDR3 reads CASSMGTEQETQYF. The CDR3 DNA follows: TGTGCCAGTAGTATGGGGACCGAGCAAGAGACCCAGTACTTC.

This clone appeared a few times. The chain employs TRBV7-9 and TRBJ2-2, with TRBD2 matching 7 bases. CDR1 and CDR2 (germline): SEHNR, FQNEAQ (reference sequence). With 2 bases clipped from V and 1 base from J, the junction kept 4 bases outside the gene matches. This CDR3 contains 16 residues. CDR3 sequence (DNA): TGTGCCAGCAGCTTACGGAGCGGGATGAACACCGGGGAGCTGTTTTTT. Amino acids: CASSLRSGMNTGELFF.

The V call is TRBV5-8, the J call TRBJ1-5; 10 bases are a match to TRBD1. CDR1 and CDR2 from the germline V gene are SGHTS and YDEGEE. V was pared by 3 bases and J by 0 bases, with 6 bases of the junction left unmatched. CDR3 length: 17 residues. Here the CDR3 DNA reads TGTGCCAGCAGCTCCGGGACAGGGGATTATAGCAATCAGCCCCAGCATTTT. Protein product: CASSSGTGDYSNQPQHF.

The chain joins TRBV19 to TRBJ2-5, with TRBD1 matching 9 bases. The CDR3 has 15 amino acids. After removal of 6 bases from V and 1 base from J, the junction contained 6 bases not matched to a gene. Per the germline V gene, CDR1 is LNHDA and CDR2 is SQIVND (reference sequence). DNA for the CDR3: TGTGCCAGTAGCGACCGGGACAGGGTCCAAGAGACCCAGTACTTC. As protein: CASSDRDRVQETQYF.

This chain joins TRBV19 and TRBJ1-5, with D possibly matching TRBD1 (6 bases). Germline assignment: CDR1 LNHDA and CDR2 SQIVND (reference sequence). The germline V and J ends were trimmed by 5 bases and 4 bases, with 15 bases remaining between them. This CDR3 spans 15 amino acids. CDR3 sequence reads: CASSVFGGQNQPQHF. The CDR3 DNA is TGTGCCAGTAGTGTTTTCGGGGGCCAGAATCAGCCCCAGCATTTT.

With regard to this clone: This sample includes further DNA sequences coding for the same CDR3. The rearrangement joins TRBV5-1 to TRBJ1-3; D perhaps matches TRBD1 (6 bases). This CDR3 contains 14 residues. The V gene lost 4 bases and the J gene lost 4 bases, with 12 bases spanning the gap. Germline CDR1 and CDR2: SGHRS and YFSETQ. CDR3 DNA: TGCGCCAGCAGCCCCGGGACAACGGGAAACACCATATATTTT. Translating gives CASSPGTTGNTIYF.

The V and J genes are TRBV5-1 and TRBJ1-1; 10 bases are shared with TRBD1. V shed 4 bases, J shed 6 bases, and the junction held 9 bases outside the gene matches. This CDR3 has 15 amino acids. Germline CDR1 and CDR2: SGHRS and YFSETQ. The DNA of the CDR3 is TGCGCCAGCAGCGGGTCGACAGGGGGCAGCGCTGAAGCTTTCTTT. Residues: CASSGSTGGSAEAFF. The entire variable domain, with the rest obtained from reference TRBV5-1 and TRBJ1-1, is as follows: KAGVTQTPRYLIKTRGQQVTLSCSPISGHRSVSWYQQTPGQGLQFLFEYFSETQRNKGNFPGRFSGRQFSNSRSEMNVSTLELGDSALYLCASSGSTGGSAEAFFGQGTRLTVV.